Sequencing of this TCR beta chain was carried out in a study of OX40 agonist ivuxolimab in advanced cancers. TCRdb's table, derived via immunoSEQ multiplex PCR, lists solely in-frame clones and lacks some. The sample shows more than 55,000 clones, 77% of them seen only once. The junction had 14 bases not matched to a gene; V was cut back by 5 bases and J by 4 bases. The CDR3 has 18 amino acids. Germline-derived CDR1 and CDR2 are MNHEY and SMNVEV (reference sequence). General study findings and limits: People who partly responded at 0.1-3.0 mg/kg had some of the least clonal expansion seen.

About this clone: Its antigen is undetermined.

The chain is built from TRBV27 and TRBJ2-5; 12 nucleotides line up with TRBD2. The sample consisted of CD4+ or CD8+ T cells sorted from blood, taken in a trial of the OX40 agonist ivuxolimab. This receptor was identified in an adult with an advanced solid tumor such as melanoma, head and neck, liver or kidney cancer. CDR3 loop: CASSHTSGRTAAGETQYF. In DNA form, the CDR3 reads TGTGCCAGCAGTCACACTAGCGGGAGGACCGCGGCGGGAGAGACCCAGTACTTC.